The next 24 T cell receptor beta chains were all read from a single sample in a study. TCRdb re-analysed the 5' RACE reads in MiXCR, keeping a single row per CDR3 protein. Here the sample spans 55,000 to 80,000 distinct CDR3 sequences, about 20% being singletons. The sample comprised memory CD4+ T cells sorted from a lymph node. This sample's subset: memory CD4+ T cells, CD4+CD45RO+CD25-. These TCRs come from a female donor with breast cancer.

This chain connects TRBV9 to TRBJ2-7, with TRBD2 identical over 14 bases. V dropped 2 bases and J dropped 4; count of bases not matched to a gene: 11. CDR3 length: 18 residues. Looked up from germline, CDR1 is SGDLS and CDR2 is YYNGEE. The CDR3 loop is CASSVGPGTSGRHYEQYF. As DNA, the CDR3 is TGTGCCAGCAGCGTGGGGCCCGGGACTAGCGGGAGACATTACGAGCAGTACTTC. Full variable domain (missing parts from reference TRBV9 and TRBJ2-7): DSGVTQTPKHLITATGQRVTLRCSPRSGDLSVYWYQQSLDQGLQFLIQYYNGEERAKGNILERFSAQQFPDLHSELNLSSLELGDSALYFCASSVGPGTSGRHYEQYFGPGTRLTVT.

This clonotype came up many times. This chain links TRBV5-1 with TRBJ1-2; D is unresolved. The V and J ends lost 0 bases and 2 bases respectively, with 5 bases between them. Germline V gene sequence: CDR1 SGHRS, CDR2 YFSETQ. The CDR3 covers 13 residues. The DNA of the CDR3 is TGCGCCAGCAGCTTGGACAGAAACTATGGCTACACCTTC. Translation gives CASSLDRNYGYTF.

In this sample, this clonotype turned up a few times. The chain combines TRBV5-1 with TRBJ1-2; D unresolved. Germline lookup yields CDR1 SGHRS and CDR2 YFSETQ. The CDR3 contains 13 residues. Trimming took 5 bases from V and 0 from J, leaving 8 bases between them. CDR3 nucleotide sequence: TGCGCCAGCAGTCGGGCGGCTAACTATGGCTACACCTTC. Protein product: CASSRAANYGYTF.

DNA of the CDR3: TGCAGTGCTATAGCGGAGACTTCCGAGCAGTACTTC. Its protein product is CSAIAETSEQYF. The J gene is TRBJ2-7, the V gene TRBV20-1; tentatively, D is TRBD2 (6 bases). V was cut by 4 bases and J by 6 bases, with 13 bases left in between. Per the germline V gene, CDR1 is DFQATT and CDR2 is SNEGSKA (reference sequence). The CDR3 is 12 residues long.

The rearrangement links TRBV5-1 to TRBJ1-4; possible D gene TRBD1, 5 bases. Germline loops: CDR1 SGHRS, CDR2 YFSETQ. The CDR3 contains 14 residues. V shed 4 bases and J shed 4 bases, with 11 bases lying between them. DNA of the CDR3: TGCGCCAGCAGCCCGGGGACCTATAATGAAAAACTGTTTTTT. This sequence encodes CASSPGTYNEKLFF. Complete variable domain (other parts from reference TRBV5-1 and TRBJ1-4): KAGVTQTPRYLIKTRGQQVTLSCSPISGHRSVSWYQQTPGQGLQFLFEYFSETQRNKGNFPGRFSGRQFSNSRSEMNVSTLELGDSALYLCASSPGTYNEKLFFGSGTQLSVL.

The V call is TRBV4-1, the J call TRBJ2-7; no firm D call. The V gene lost 1 base and the J gene lost 1 base, with 8 bases spanning the gap. This CDR3 is built from 14 residues. Looked up from germline, CDR1 is MGHRA and CDR2 is YSYEKL. The chain's CDR3 is CASSQVDLSYEQYF. CDR3 sequence (DNA): TGCGCCAGCAGCCAAGTCGACTTGTCCTACGAGCAGTACTTC.

The chain employs TRBV5-1 and TRBJ2-7, with D perhaps assigned TRBD1 or TRBD2 (5 bases each). This CDR3 has 14 amino acids. Germline V gene sequence: CDR1 SGHRS, CDR2 YFSETQ. V dropped 6 bases and J dropped 0 bases, with 13 bases sitting between them. CDR3 residues: CASNGDGRSYEQYF. For the CDR3, the DNA is TGCGCCAGCAACGGGGACGGTCGCTCCTACGAGCAGTACTTC.

This chain uses TRBV6-1 with TRBJ1-2; D ambiguous. Germline assignment: CDR1 MNHNS and CDR2 SASEGT. The CDR3 has 16 residues. V lost 5 bases to trimming and J lost 0 bases, with 16 bases between them. CDR3 sequence reads: CASSTPMGLTNYGYTF. The CDR3 coding sequence is TGTGCCAGCAGTACGCCCATGGGTTTGACTAACTATGGCTACACCTTC.

This clonotype is large by share. The chain links TRBV5-5 to TRBJ2-1; 9 nucleotides match TRBD1. CDR1 is SGHKS, CDR2 YYEKEE, per germline (reference sequence). V lost 4 bases to trimming and J lost 4 bases; unmatched junction nucleotides: 12. The CDR3 has 17 residues. The CDR3 here is CASSPPPGTGLYNEQFF. The CDR3 DNA sequence: TGTGCCAGCAGCCCCCCCCCCGGGACAGGGTTATACAATGAGCAGTTCTTC. Full variable domain (missing parts from reference TRBV5-5 and TRBJ2-1): DAGVTQSPTHLIKTRGQQVTLRCSPISGHKSVSWYQQVLGQGPQFIFQYYEKEERGRGNFPDRFSARQFPNYSSELNVNALLLGDSALYLCASSPPPGTGLYNEQFFGPGTRLTVL.

This clonotype was observed many times. The chain is built from TRBV5-1 and TRBJ2-1, with D maybe TRBD2 (6 bases). Looked up from germline, CDR1 is SGHRS and CDR2 is YFSETQ. The V end was cut by 4 bases, the J end by 3 bases, with 14 bases between. The CDR3 extends over 15 amino acids. Here the CDR3 reads CASSPRLADYNEQFF. For the CDR3, the DNA is TGCGCCAGCAGCCCCCGATTAGCGGACTACAATGAGCAGTTCTTC.

V is TRBV5-1 and J is TRBJ2-1, with D tentatively TRBD2 (5 bases). V was pared by 0 bases and J by 10 bases, with 11 bases between. CDR1 and CDR2 from the germline V gene are SGHRS and YFSETQ. This CDR3 comprises 13 residues. Here the CDR3 DNA reads TGCGCCAGCAGCTTGGCCAGTAGAGGGGAGCAGTTCTTC. Translated, it gives CASSLASRGEQFF.

The chain couples TRBV7-2 to TRBJ2-7; 7 bases agree with TRBD2. Germline V gene data show CDR1 as SGHTA and CDR2 as FQGNSA. The trim removed 1 base at V and 2 bases at J, leaving 5 bases unmatched. There are 15 residues in the CDR3. CDR3 bases: TGTGCCAGCAGCTTAGGGGGACTACCAACCTACGAGCAGTACTTC. It yields the protein CASSLGGLPTYEQYF.

This clonotype was counted ten times or more. The J gene is TRBJ1-1, the V gene TRBV13, with D unclear. The CDR3 has 15 amino acids. CDR1 and CDR2 (germline): PRHDT, FYEKMQ (reference sequence). V was trimmed by 5 bases and J by 0 bases, leaving 13 bases between them. CDR3 nucleotide sequence: TGTGCCAGCAGCGTAAATAGATACATGAACACTGAAGCTTTCTTT. This gives the protein CASSVNRYMNTEAFF.

The chain joins TRBV2 to TRBJ2-3; D may be TRBD1 or TRBD2 (6 bases each). The length of the CDR3 is 16 residues. Germline CDR1 SNHLY, CDR2 FYNNEI. The ends were cut back, 0 bases at V and 5 bases at J, with 15 bases in the middle. The DNA for the CDR3 is TGTGCCAGCAGTGAAGCGGACTACCTCAGGGGAGATACGCAGTATTTT. This translates into CASSEADYLRGDTQYF.

This clonotype was picked up a small number of times. V and J are TRBV5-1 and TRBJ2-1, with 13 nucleotides matching TRBD2. V gave up 0 bases and J gave up 9 bases; unmatched junction bases: 3. Germline-derived CDR1 and CDR2 are SGHRS and YFSETQ. This CDR3 has 15 amino acids. CDR3 coding DNA: TGCGCCAGCAGCTTGGGGAGGACTAGCGGGGGTGAGCAGTTCTTC. It translates to CASSLGRTSGGEQFF.

As for this clonotype: This may stem from a read error, because a much larger clone lies one nucleotide away. This chain connects TRBV20-1 to TRBJ2-5; D ambiguous. Germline V gives CDR1 DFQATT, CDR2 SNEGSKA (reference sequence). The CDR3 is 12 amino acids. CDR3: CRALVGQETQYF. Here the CDR3 DNA reads TGCAGGGCCCTAGTGGGACAAGAGACCCAGTACTTC.

In this sample, this clonotype turned up a few times. V and J are TRBV5-1 and TRBJ1-2; 7 bases line up with TRBD1. There are 15 residues in the CDR3. Trimming took 4 bases from V and 4 from J; bases not matched to a gene: 10. CDR1 SGHRS and CDR2 YFSETQ come from the germline V gene. Here the CDR3 DNA reads TGCGCCAGCAGCCCAGGACAGGCGGGAAGCTATGGCTACACCTTC. It codes for CASSPGQAGSYGYTF. Full variable domain (remainder filled in from reference TRBV5-1 and TRBJ1-2): KAGVTQTPRYLIKTRGQQVTLSCSPISGHRSVSWYQQTPGQGLQFLFEYFSETQRNKGNFPGRFSGRQFSNSRSEMNVSTLELGDSALYLCASSPGQAGSYGYTFGSGTRLTVV.

This clonotype was picked up many times. The chain is built from TRBV4-1 and TRBJ2-5; D may match TRBD1 or TRBD2 (5 bases each). CDR3 length equals 14 residues. CDR1 and CDR2 (germline): MGHRA, YSYEKL. Trimming cost V 5 bases and J 4 bases, with 14 bases left between them. The CDR3 nucleotides are TGCGCCAGCAGCAGAGGGACCGGGATAGAGACCCAGTACTTC. It translates to CASSRGTGIETQYF.

The chain uses TRBV28 and TRBJ2-5; 8 nucleotides line up with TRBD2. J was trimmed by 3 bases and V by 6 bases; bases with no gene match: 9. The CDR3 covers 15 residues. Germline assignment: CDR1 MDHEN and CDR2 SYDVKM. The CDR3 region is CASSRSGGWKETQYF. In DNA form, the CDR3 reads TGTGCCAGCAGCCGAAGCGGGGGCTGGAAAGAGACCCAGTACTTC.

This clonotype occurred many times. The chain combines TRBV20-1 with TRBJ1-1; tentative D call: TRBD1 (5 bases). This CDR3 is 15 amino acids long. Germline assignment: CDR1 DFQATT and CDR2 SNEGSKA (reference sequence). Trimming shortened V by 1 base and J by 0 bases, and 12 bases separated the two germline ends. CDR3 loop: CSARAGAGMNTEAFF. In DNA form, the CDR3 reads TGCAGTGCTAGAGCCGGGGCAGGGATGAACACTGAAGCTTTCTTT.

The rearrangement joins TRBV24-1 to TRBJ1-1; D is undetermined. Germline loops: CDR1 KGHDR, CDR2 SFDVKD. The CDR3 has 14 amino acids. V dropped 3 bases and J dropped 3 bases, with 10 bases sitting between them. The CDR3 is CATSDGRYDTEAFF. DNA for the CDR3: TGTGCCACCAGTGATGGGAGGTACGACACTGAAGCTTTCTTT.

The rearrangement joins TRBV11-1 to TRBJ2-1, with 11 bases that match TRBD2. V trimming: 5 bases; J trimming: 7 bases; junction bases outside the gene matches: 13. The CDR3 runs to 17 residues. Germline CDR1 SGHAT, CDR2 FQDESV (reference sequence). DNA for the CDR3: TGTGCCAGCAGCGCGGGCAAACTAGCGGGAGTTAGTAATGAGCAGTTCTTC. Translated, it gives CASSAGKLAGVSNEQFF.

The gene calls are TRBV12-3 or TRBV12-4 and TRBJ2-1; TRBD2 agrees at 10 bases. Trimming removed 3 bases from V and 12 bases from J; junction bases left unmatched: 8. The CDR3 totals 14 residues. The CDR3 sequence is CASSFSLAGAGQFF. CDR3 coding DNA: TGTGCCAGCAGTTTCTCCCTAGCGGGAGCGGGGCAGTTCTTC.

This clonotype was detected ten times or more. The genes are TRBV7-2 and TRBJ1-2; possibly TRBD1 for D (6 bases). Deletions cut 5 bases from V and 6 bases from J, with 19 bases between. This CDR3 is 15 amino acids long. The germline CDR1 and CDR2 sequences are SGHTA and FQGNSA. The CDR3 nucleotides are TGTGCCAGCAGCGTCCGGGACACCGAACTCAATGGCTACACCTTC. Protein sequence: CASSVRDTELNGYTF. The full variable domain, completed using reference TRBV7-2 and TRBJ1-2, is GAGVSQSPSNKVTEKGKDVELRCDPISGHTALYWYRQSLGQGLEFLIYFQGNSAPDKSGLPSDRFSAERTGGSVSTLTIQRTQQEDSAVYLCASSVRDTELNGYTFGSGTRLTVV.